This T cell receptor beta chain was documented in a study of cytomegalovirus exposure and HLA in healthy donors. General study findings and limits: TCR beta sequences reportedly predicted the HLA-A and HLA-B alleles of most subjects accurately.

Regarding this clone: Its cognate antigen is unknown.

The V gene's germline CDR1 is PRHDT and CDR2 FYEKMQ (reference sequence). Trimming removed 5 bases at V and 0 bases at J, with 12 bases between. The CDR3 has 15 residues. Donors showed nominal health when sampled, although they likely had unrecorded immune exposures. Researchers ran the PCR with 60 Vbeta and 13 Jbeta primers. Clones were sequenced by immunoSEQ multiplex PCR, and TCRdb holds only the in-frame ones, with some missing. The data contain 90,000 to 100,000 clones, about 80% of them singletons. Specimen: PBMCs. This TCR was sampled from a man aged 35-49 years in good health and CMV-seronegative. The V and J genes are TRBV13 and TRBJ2-3, with D possibly TRBD1 on 7 matching bases. CDR3 loop: CASSEQGRSTDTQYF. In nucleotides, the CDR3 is TGTGCCAGCAGCGAACAGGGGAGGAGCACAGATACGCAGTATTTT.